This T cell receptor (beta chain) comes out of a study of cytomegalovirus exposure and HLA in healthy donors. General study points: Altogether, 170 or so TCR beta chains were recorded as cytomegalovirus-associated. Cytomegalovirus status was reportedly diagnosed by the classifier with high specificity and sensitivity.

In regard to this clone: The antigen remains undetermined.

V lost 5 bases, J lost 4 bases, and 11 bases lay in between. This CDR3 comprises 14 residues. Germline V lookup: CDR1 SGHTA, CDR2 FQGNSA. Amplification used 60 Vbeta primers and 13 Jbeta primers. Assay: immunoSEQ multiplex PCR; the TCRdb copy retains only in-frame clones and omits some. The data contain tens of thousands of clones, 70% to 85% of them singletons. Source material: PBMCs. V and J are TRBV7-2 and TRBJ1-4; D might be TRBD1 (6 bases). This sequence originates from a man in his sixties in good health and CMV-seropositive. The CDR3 DNA follows: TGTGCCAGCAGCCCCGACAGGATTAATGAAAAACTGTTTTTT. Protein sequence: CASSPDRINEKLFF.